These 20 T cell receptor beta chains were all obtained from the same sample, sequenced in a study of cytomegalovirus exposure and HLA in healthy donors (dated by TCRdb to the late 2010s). The library was obtained by the immunoSEQ multiplex PCR assay. For the multiplex PCR, a mixture combining 60 forward primers for TCR Vbeta segments and 13 reverse primers for TCR Jbeta segments was used. TCRdb provides this immuneACCESS table in a form limited to in-frame rearrangements. Some clones are lacking; in checked studies, under half of them reflect an unresolved V gene, and why the rest are absent is not known. This sample gives some 160,000 clones in total; roughly 79% of them show up just once. Of the sample, roughly 1.5% is held by the ten largest clones. Input material: PBMCs. These receptors were collected from a man between 35 and 55 years old in good health and CMV-seronegative.

The chain has TRBV6-7 and TRBJ2-4, with D maybe TRBD2 (7 bases). TRBV6-7 is flagged as an ORF with uncertain function. There are 18 residues in the CDR3. V was cut by 2 bases and J by 1 base, with 18 bases left in between. CDR3 nucleotide sequence: TGTGCCAGCAGTTACGAGGGGGGGCAGCCAGGGGCCAAAAACATTCAGTACTTC. Translated, it gives CASSYEGGQPGAKNIQYF.

This clone appeared a few times. The chain carries TRBV19 and TRBJ2-6; a possible D gene is TRBD2 (6 bases). Trimming cost V 5 bases and J 1 base, with 12 bases left between them. Germline loops: CDR1 LNHDA, CDR2 SQIVND (reference sequence). The CDR3 is 16 residues long. CDR3 loop: CASSRGTASGANVLTF. The CDR3 DNA reads as TGTGCCAGTAGTCGGGGGACGGCATCTGGGGCCAACGTCCTGACTTTC.

This clone has a handful of counts. The genes are TRBV27 and TRBJ2-2, with 14 bases that match TRBD2. The CDR3 consists of 18 residues. V lost 2 bases and J lost 4; bases outside the gene matches: 6. Per germline, CDR1 MNHEY and CDR2 SMNVEV (reference sequence). The CDR3 is CASSLQGLAGVSTGELFF. For the CDR3, the DNA is TGTGCCAGCAGTTTACAGGGACTAGCGGGAGTAAGCACCGGGGAGCTGTTTTTT.

J is TRBJ2-5 and V is TRBV6-6; 7 nucleotides agree with TRBD2. V shed 0 bases, J shed 3 bases, and the junction held 1 base outside the gene matches. Per germline, CDR1 MNHNY and CDR2 SVGAGI (reference sequence). The CDR3 extends over 14 amino acids. The CDR3, as DNA: TGTGCCAGCAGTTACTCCGGGGGGAAAGAGACCCAGTACTTC. Amino acids: CASSYSGGKETQYF.

Only one count was recorded for this clone. The gene calls are TRBV4-1 and TRBJ2-7; 8 positions agree with TRBD2. CDR3 length equals 17 residues. The germline CDR1 and CDR2 sequences are MGHRA and YSYEKL. V was clipped by 0 bases and J by 5 bases; unmatched bases: 12. CDR3 in DNA: TGCGCCAGCAGCCAAGAATCGAGCGGGAGTATCTTGGACGAGCAGTACTTC. It codes for CASSQESSGSILDEQYF.

The chain is built from TRBV7-9 and TRBJ2-5, with 9 bases matching TRBD1. V shed 4 bases and J 1 base; nucleotides not matched to a gene: 7. Germline CDR1 reads SEHNR; CDR2 reads FQNEAQ (reference sequence). The CDR3 is made up of 16 amino acids. The CDR3 coding sequence is TGTGCCAGCAGCTCCGTCCGGGACAGGGTCCAAGAGACCCAGTACTTC. Protein product: CASSSVRDRVQETQYF.

The rearrangement uses TRBV7-2 and TRBJ1-2; TRBD1 is a possible D gene (6 bases). Germline V gene sequence: CDR1 SGHTA, CDR2 FQGNSA. Trimming left V 3 bases short and J 4 bases short, with 15 bases between. The CDR3 extends over 15 amino acids. The DNA for the CDR3 is TGTGCCAGCAGCTTGAGGAACAGGGCCAGCTATGGCTACACCTTC. Translating it yields CASSLRNRASYGYTF.

V gene TRBV2 combines with J gene TRBJ2-2, with a possible D match to TRBD2 (5 bases). The CDR3 contains 14 residues. V dropped 3 bases and J dropped 4 bases, with 9 bases sitting between them. Germline V gene lookup returns CDR1 SNHLY and CDR2 FYNNEI. This CDR3 is CASSERVGTGELFF. DNA of the CDR3: TGTGCCAGCAGTGAGCGGGTTGGCACCGGGGAGCTGTTTTTT. The full variable domain, completed using reference TRBV2 and TRBJ2-2, is EPEVTQTPSHQVTQMGQEVILRCVPISNHLYFYWYRQILGQKVEFLVSFYNNEISEKSEIFDDQFSVERPDGSNFTLKIRSTKLEDSAMYFCASSERVGTGELFFGEGSRLTVL.

CDR3 loop: CASRTGSTYQPQHF. For the CDR3, the DNA is TGTGCCAGCAGGACAGGGTCCACCTATCAGCCCCAGCATTTT. The J gene is TRBJ1-5, the V gene TRBV2, with 7 bases fitting TRBD1. Trimming took 6 bases from V and 5 from J; bases not matched to a gene: 7. The germline CDR1 and CDR2 sequences are SNHLY and FYNNEI. This CDR3 spans 14 amino acids.

This clone was seen only a few times. V gene TRBV6-5 combines with J gene TRBJ2-1; D possibly corresponds to TRBD2 (6 bases). Trimming took off 2 bases at V and 0 bases at J, with 11 bases between the two ends. The germline gives CDR1 MNHEY, CDR2 SVGAGI. CDR3 length: 16 amino acids. The CDR3 DNA follows: TGTGCCAGCAGTTACGTACTAGCCGACTCCTACAATGAGCAGTTCTTC. It is translated as CASSYVLADSYNEQFF.

This chain connects TRBV5-1 to TRBJ2-1; D uncertain. Deletions cut 2 bases from V and 10 bases from J, with 16 bases between. CDR3 size: 14 residues. Germline V gene sequence: CDR1 SGHRS, CDR2 YFSETQ. In DNA form, the CDR3 reads TGCGCCAGCAGCTTACTGTCACTCGGAGAAGAGCAGTTCTTC. Residues: CASSLLSLGEEQFF. The entire variable domain, with the rest obtained from reference TRBV5-1 and TRBJ2-1, is as follows: KAGVTQTPRYLIKTRGQQVTLSCSPISGHRSVSWYQQTPGQGLQFLFEYFSETQRNKGNFPGRFSGRQFSNSRSEMNVSTLELGDSALYLCASSLLSLGEEQFFGPGTRLTVL.

This chain connects TRBV5-8 to TRBJ1-4; 7 nucleotides line up with TRBD1. The CDR3 runs 13 residues. V was clipped by 5 bases and J by 3 bases; unmatched bases: 1. Germline CDR1 reads SGHTS; CDR2 reads YDEGEE. CDR3 residues: CASRTGPNEKLFF. CDR3 bases: TGTGCCAGCAGGACAGGGCCTAATGAAAAACTGTTTTTT.

CDR3 sequence reads: CASCLSESSYNEQFF. The DNA for the CDR3 is TGTGCCAGCTGTCTTAGCGAGAGCTCCTACAATGAGCAGTTCTTC. The rearrangement links TRBV7-6 to TRBJ2-1; D is perhaps TRBD2 (5 bases). CDR1 is SGHVS, CDR2 FNYEAQ, per germline. Trimming shortened V by 8 bases and J by 0 bases, and 14 bases separated the two germline ends. The CDR3 has 15 amino acids.

The V gene is TRBV6-1, the J gene TRBJ2-5, with 10 nucleotides matching TRBD2. After removal of 6 bases from V and 3 bases from J, the junction contained 4 bases not matched to a gene. Germline V gives CDR1 MNHNS, CDR2 SASEGT. The CDR3 length is 14 residues. CDR3 residues: CASRIGLAEETQYF. The DNA for the CDR3 is TGTGCCAGCAGGATCGGACTAGCGGAAGAGACCCAGTACTTC.

A note on this clone: Germline and junction disagree at one end, which may indicate a read error. The chain uses TRBV7-9 and TRBJ2-7; D is possibly TRBD1 (6 bases). The germline gives CDR1 SEHNR, CDR2 FQNEAQ (reference sequence). This CDR3 is built from 15 residues. In DNA form, the CDR3 reads TGTTCCAGCAGCTCACCGGGACACCTTACCTACGAGCAGTACTTC. It is translated as CSSSSPGHLTYEQYF.

This chain joins TRBV19 and TRBJ1-5; D unclear. The CDR3 is 15 amino acids. Germline V gene data show CDR1 as LNHDA and CDR2 as SQIVND (reference sequence). V dropped 3 bases and J dropped 4 bases, with 13 bases sitting between them. The CDR3 nucleotides read TGTGCCAGTAGTATTGAGTCAGCTAGAAATCAGCCCCAGCATTTT. Translated, it gives CASSIESARNQPQHF.

The chain uses TRBV11-2 and TRBJ2-3, with 7 bases identical to TRBD2. CDR1 and CDR2 from the germline V gene are SGHAT and FQNNGV. This CDR3 has 16 residues. The junction had 6 bases not matched to a gene; V was cut back by 1 base and J by 2 bases. The DNA of the CDR3 is TGTGCCAGCAGCTTAGGGCTAGCGGCCTCCACAGATACGCAGTATTTT. Its translation is CASSLGLAASTDTQYF.

The chain combines TRBV19 with TRBJ1-1; D is unclear. Trimming took 3 bases from V and 3 from J, leaving 14 bases between them. This CDR3 region has 15 residues. Germline values: CDR1 LNHDA, CDR2 SQIVND (reference sequence). The DNA for the CDR3 is TGTGCCAGTAGTATGGACCCCGGAGGTTACACTGAAGCTTTCTTT. Protein: CASSMDPGGYTEAFF.

V usage is TRBV21-1 and J usage is TRBJ2-7; the D call in the table, TRBD2, was not verified against the DNA. TRBV21-1 is assigned pseudogene status. The CDR3 is made up of 12 amino acids. Here the CDR3 reads CASKYWTGEQYV. Here the CDR3 DNA reads TGTGCCAGCAAGTATTGGACGGGGGAGCAGTACGTC.

The chain combines TRBV7-2 with TRBJ2-2, with D tentatively TRBD1 (5 bases). Germline-derived CDR1 and CDR2 are SGHTA and FQGNSA. The CDR3 extends over 13 amino acids. The V gene lost 5 bases and the J gene lost 5 bases, with 9 bases spanning the gap. CDR3 in DNA: TGTGCCAGCAGCCCCCAGGGAACCGGGGAGCTGTTTTTT. It translates to CASSPQGTGELFF.